What follows describes a single T cell receptor beta chain. These data belong to a study of blood T cell repertoires in COVID-19. Study context: The origin of the acute and convalescent COVID-19 samples was the United States, Italy and Spain. PBMCs, B-cell-depleted T cells, or T cells provided the cDNA or gDNA that made up the material.

The CDR3 sequence is 14 residues long. Germline values: CDR1 SNHLY, CDR2 FYNNEI. V shed 4 bases and J 4 bases; nucleotides not matched to a gene: 2. Authors' data handling: Amplifying reference gene primers gave estimates of nucleated cell counts. Some clones are missing from TCRdb's copy, which holds only in-frame ones; the method was immunoSEQ multiplex PCR. V, J and clone size reflect that table, while D and trimming were determined from the DNA. Altogether a few hundred thousand clones are present, roughly 84% being singletons, with the ten largest covering 2% to 2.5%. The chain links TRBV2 to TRBJ1-5; TRBD1 matches at 9 bases. This sequence was found in a woman aged 60-75 years with acute or convalescent COVID-19. Sequenced input: peripheral blood. The chain's CDR3 is CASSGTGENQPQHF. CDR3 sequence (DNA): TGTGCCAGCAGTGGGACAGGGGAAAATCAGCCCCAGCATTTT.